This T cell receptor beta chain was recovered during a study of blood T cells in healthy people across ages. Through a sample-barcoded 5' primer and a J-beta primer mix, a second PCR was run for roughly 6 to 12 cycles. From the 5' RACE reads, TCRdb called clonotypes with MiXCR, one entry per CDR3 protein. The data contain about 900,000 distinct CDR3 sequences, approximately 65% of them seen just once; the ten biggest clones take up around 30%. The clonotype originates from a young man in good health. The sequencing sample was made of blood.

The CDR3 bases are TGTGCCAGCAGTCCCGTAGGTTCAGTCAGGGAGACCCAGTACTTC. This sequence encodes CASSPVGSVRETQYF. V gene TRBV25-1 combines with J gene TRBJ2-5; D gene unclear. Per germline, CDR1 MGHDK and CDR2 SYGVNS. The V end was cut by 5 bases, the J end by 5 bases, with 18 bases between. The CDR3 is made up of 15 amino acids. The full variable domain, its missing parts supplied by reference TRBV25-1 and TRBJ2-5, is EADIYQTPRYLVIGTGKKITLECSQTMGHDKMYWYQQDPGMELHLIHYSYGVNSTEKGDLSSESTVSRIRTEHFPLTLESARPSHTSQYLCASSPVGSVRETQYFGPGTRLLVL.